The sequence of this T cell receptor beta chain was determined in a study of cytomegalovirus exposure and HLA in healthy donors. As for the study in general: As an earlier analysis found, some 180 million T cells yielded approximately 100 million unique TCR beta sequences.

Comment on this clone: Its specificity is unknown.

A multiplex PCR was run with 60 Vbeta primers and 13 Jbeta primers. Sequencing used immunoSEQ multiplex PCR; TCRdb keeps in-frame clones, though not all of them. The sample holds about 210,000 clones; around three quarters are singletons and the top ten take about 14%. Study outcomes and limitations: Fewer N-insertions (relative to the roughly 700-donor mean) were reportedly seen in an Asian-associated ancestry cluster in a later analysis. The authors listed approximately 150 TCR beta chains as cytomegalovirus-associated. For most TCR beta V segments, an earlier analysis put the productive rate at about 90% or about 30% of the time.

Germline CDR1 LGHNT, CDR2 FRNRAP. The V end was cut by 5 bases, the J end by 4 bases, with 24 bases between. CDR3 size: 18 residues. Material: PBMCs. The chain carries TRBV12-5 and TRBJ1-3; TRBD1 might be the D (5 bases). This TCR was sampled from a woman younger than 45 in good health and CMV-seropositive. CDR3 in DNA: TGTGCTAGTGGTCGGCGGGACGGCGGCCGGGGCGGAGGAAACACCATATATTTT. It translates to CASGRRDGGRGGGNTIYF.